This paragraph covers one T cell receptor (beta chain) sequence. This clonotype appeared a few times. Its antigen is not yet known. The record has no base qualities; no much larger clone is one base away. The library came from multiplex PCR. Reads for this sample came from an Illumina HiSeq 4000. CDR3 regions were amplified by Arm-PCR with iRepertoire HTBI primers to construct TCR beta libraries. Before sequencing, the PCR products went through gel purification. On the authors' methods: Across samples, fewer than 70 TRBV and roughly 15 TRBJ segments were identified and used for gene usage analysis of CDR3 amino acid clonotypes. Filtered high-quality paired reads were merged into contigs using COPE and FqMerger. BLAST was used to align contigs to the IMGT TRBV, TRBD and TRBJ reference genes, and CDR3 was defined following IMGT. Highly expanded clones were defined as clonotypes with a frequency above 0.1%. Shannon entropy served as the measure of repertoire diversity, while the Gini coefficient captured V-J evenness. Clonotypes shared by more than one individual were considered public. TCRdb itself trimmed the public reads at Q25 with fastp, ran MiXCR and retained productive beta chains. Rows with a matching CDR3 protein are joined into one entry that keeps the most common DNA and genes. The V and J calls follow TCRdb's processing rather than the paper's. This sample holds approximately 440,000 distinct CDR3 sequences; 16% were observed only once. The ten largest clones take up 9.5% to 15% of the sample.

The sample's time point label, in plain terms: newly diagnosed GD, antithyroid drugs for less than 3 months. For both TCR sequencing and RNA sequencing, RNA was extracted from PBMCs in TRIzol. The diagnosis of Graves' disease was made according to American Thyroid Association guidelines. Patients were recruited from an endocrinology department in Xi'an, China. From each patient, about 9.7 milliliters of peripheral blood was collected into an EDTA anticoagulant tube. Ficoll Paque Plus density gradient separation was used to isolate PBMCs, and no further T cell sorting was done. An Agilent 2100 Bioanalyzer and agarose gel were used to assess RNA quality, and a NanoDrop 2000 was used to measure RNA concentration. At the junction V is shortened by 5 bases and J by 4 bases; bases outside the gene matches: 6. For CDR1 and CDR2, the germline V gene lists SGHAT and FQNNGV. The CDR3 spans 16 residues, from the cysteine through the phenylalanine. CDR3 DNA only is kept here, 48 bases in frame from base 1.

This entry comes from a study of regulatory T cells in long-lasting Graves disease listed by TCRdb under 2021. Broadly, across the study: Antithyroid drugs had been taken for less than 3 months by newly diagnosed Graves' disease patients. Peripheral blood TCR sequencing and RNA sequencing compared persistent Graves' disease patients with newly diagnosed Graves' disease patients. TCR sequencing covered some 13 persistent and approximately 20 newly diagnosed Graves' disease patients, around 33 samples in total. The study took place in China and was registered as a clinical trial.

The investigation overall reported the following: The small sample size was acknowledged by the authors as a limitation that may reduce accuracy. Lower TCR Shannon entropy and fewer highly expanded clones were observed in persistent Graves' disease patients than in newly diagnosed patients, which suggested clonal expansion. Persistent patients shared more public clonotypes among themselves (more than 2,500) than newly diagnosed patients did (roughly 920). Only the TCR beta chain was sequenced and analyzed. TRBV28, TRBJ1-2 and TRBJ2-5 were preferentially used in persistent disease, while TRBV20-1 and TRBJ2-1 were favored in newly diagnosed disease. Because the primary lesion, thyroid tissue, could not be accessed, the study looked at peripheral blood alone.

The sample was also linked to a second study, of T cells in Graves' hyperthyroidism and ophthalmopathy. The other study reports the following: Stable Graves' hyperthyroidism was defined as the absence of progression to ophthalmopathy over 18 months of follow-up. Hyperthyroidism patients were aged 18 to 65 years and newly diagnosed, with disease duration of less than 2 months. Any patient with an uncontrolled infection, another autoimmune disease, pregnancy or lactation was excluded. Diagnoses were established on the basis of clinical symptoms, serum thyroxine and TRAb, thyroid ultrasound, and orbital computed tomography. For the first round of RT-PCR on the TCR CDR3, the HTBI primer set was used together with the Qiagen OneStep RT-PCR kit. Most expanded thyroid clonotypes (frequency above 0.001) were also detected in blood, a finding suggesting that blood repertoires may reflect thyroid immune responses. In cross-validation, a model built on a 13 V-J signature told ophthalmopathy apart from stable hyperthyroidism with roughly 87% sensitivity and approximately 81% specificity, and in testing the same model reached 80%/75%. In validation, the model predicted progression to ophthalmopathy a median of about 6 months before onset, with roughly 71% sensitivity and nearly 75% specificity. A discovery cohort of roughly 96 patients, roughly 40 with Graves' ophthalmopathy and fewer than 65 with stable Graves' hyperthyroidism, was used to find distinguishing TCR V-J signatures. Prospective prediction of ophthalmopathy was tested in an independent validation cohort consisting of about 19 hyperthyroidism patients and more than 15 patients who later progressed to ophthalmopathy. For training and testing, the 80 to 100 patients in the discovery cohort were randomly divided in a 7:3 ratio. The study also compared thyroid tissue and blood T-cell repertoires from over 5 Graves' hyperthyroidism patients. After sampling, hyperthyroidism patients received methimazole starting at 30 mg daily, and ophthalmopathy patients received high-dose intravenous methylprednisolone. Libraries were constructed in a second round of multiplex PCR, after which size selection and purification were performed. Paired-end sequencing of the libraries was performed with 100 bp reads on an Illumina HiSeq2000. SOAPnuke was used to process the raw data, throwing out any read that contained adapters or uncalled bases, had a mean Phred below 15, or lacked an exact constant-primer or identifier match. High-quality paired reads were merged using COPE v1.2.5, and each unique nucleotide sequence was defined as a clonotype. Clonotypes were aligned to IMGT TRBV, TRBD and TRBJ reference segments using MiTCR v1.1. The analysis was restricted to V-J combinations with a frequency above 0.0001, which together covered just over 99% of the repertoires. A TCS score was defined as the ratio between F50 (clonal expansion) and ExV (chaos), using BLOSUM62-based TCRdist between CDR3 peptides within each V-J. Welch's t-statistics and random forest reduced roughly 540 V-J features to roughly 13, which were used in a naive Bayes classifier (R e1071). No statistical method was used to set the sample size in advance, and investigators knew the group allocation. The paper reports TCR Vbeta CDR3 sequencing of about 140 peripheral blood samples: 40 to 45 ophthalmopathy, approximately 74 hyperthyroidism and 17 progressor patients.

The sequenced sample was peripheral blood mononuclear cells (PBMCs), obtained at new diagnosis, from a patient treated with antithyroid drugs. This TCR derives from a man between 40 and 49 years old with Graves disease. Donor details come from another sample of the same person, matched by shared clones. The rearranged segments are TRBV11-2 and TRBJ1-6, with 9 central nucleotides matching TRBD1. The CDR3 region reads CASSVSGTGYNSPLHF. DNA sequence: TGTGCCAGCAGCGTCAGCGGGACAGGGTATAATTCACCCCTCCACTTT.